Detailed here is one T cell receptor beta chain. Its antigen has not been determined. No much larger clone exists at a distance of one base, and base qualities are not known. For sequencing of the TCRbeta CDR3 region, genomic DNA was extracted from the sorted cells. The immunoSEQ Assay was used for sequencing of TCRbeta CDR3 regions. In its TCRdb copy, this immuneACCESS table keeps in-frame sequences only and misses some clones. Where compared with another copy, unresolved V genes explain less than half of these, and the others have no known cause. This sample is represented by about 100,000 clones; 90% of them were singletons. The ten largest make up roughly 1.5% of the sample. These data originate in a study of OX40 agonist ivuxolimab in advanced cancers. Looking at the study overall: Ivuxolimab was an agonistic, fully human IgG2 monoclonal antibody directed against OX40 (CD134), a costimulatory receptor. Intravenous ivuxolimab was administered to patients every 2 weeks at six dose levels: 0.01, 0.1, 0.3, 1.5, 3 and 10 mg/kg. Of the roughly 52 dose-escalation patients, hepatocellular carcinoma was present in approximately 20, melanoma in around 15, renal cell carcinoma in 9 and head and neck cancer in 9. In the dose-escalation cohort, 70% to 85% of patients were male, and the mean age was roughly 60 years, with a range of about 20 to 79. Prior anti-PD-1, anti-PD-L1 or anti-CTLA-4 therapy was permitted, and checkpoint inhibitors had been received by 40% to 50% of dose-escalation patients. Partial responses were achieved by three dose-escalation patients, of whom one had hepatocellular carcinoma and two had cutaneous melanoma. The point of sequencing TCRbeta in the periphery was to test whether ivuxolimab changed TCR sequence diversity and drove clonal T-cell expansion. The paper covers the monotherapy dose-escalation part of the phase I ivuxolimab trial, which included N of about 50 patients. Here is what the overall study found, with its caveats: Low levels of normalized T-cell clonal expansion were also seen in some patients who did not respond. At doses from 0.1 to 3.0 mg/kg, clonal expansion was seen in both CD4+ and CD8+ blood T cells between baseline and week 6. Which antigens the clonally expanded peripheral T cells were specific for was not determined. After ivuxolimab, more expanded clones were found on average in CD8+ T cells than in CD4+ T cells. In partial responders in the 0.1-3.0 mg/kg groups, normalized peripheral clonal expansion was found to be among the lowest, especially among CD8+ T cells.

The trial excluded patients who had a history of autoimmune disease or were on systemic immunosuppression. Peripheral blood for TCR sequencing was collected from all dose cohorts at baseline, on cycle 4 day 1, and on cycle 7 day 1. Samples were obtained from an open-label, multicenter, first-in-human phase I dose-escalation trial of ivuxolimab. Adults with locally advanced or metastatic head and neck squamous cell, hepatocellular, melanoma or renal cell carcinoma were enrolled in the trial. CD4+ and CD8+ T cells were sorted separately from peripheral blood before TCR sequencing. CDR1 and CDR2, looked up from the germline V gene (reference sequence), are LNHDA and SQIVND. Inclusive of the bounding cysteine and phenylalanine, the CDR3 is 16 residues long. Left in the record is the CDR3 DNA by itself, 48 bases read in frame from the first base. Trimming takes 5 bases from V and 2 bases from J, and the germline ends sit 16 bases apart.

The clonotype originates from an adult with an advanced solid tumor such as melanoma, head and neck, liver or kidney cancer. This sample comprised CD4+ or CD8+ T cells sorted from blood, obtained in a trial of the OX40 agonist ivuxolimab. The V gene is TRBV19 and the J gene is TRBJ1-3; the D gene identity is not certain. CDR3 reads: CASSVVSNRPGNTIYF. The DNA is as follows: TGTGCCAGTAGTGTGGTGAGCAACCGCCCTGGAAACACCATATATTTT.